Presented here are 15 T cell receptor beta chains from one specimen sequenced in a study of vaccination effects on CD4 cells after COVID-19. TCRdb's copy holds only in-frame clones and misses some; the assay was immunoSEQ multiplex PCR. The sample yields tens of thousands of clones, over 65% seen once. For these TCRs, the target antigens are not known. Isolation of CD4+ T cells took place after less than twelve days of culture. The starting material was CD4+ T cells from PBMCs cultured without peptide, obtained before COVID-19 vaccination. The receptors originated from a human donor who received a COVID-19 vaccine.

The chain has TRBV28 and TRBJ2-7; tentatively, D is TRBD1 (7 bases). Germline lookup yields CDR1 MDHEN and CDR2 SYDVKM. V was shortened by 2 bases and J by 7 bases, with 21 bases between the two germline ends. The CDR3 covers 16 residues. DNA for the CDR3: TGTGCCAGCAGTTTACCCTCCTCCAGGGGGGTGGGGGAGCAGTACTTC. This sequence encodes CASSLPSSRGVGEQYF.

The chain combines TRBV7-8 with TRBJ2-5, with a tentative D call TRBD1 (6 bases). Trimming took off 1 base at V and 5 bases at J, with 11 bases between the two ends. Germline V gives CDR1 SGHVS, CDR2 FQNEAQ. This CDR3 spans 14 amino acids. The CDR3 is CASSLGGRRETQYF. CDR3 bases: TGTGCCAGCAGCTTAGGGGGGCGGCGGGAGACCCAGTACTTC. The complete variable domain, with remaining parts taken from reference TRBV7-8 and TRBJ2-5, reads GAGVSQSPRYKVAKRGQDVALRCDPISGHVSLFWYQQALGQGPEFLTYFQNEAQLDKSGLPSDRFFAERPEGSVSTLKIQRTQQEDSAVYLCASSLGGRRETQYFGPGTRLLVL.

The sample holds a few counts of this clone. CDR3 in amino acids: CASSRLAGGTDTQYF. As DNA, the CDR3 is TGTGCCAGCAGCCGACTAGCGGGGGGAACAGATACGCAGTATTTT. The chain carries TRBV2 and TRBJ2-3, with TRBD2 identical over 13 bases. V dropped 6 bases and J dropped 3; count of bases not matched to a gene: 3. CDR1 is SNHLY, CDR2 FYNNEI, per germline. The CDR3 length is 15 residues.

V and J are TRBV7-2 and TRBJ2-7; weak D call: TRBD1 (5 bases). This CDR3 is built from 14 residues. Germline CDR1 and CDR2: SGHTA and FQGNSA. Between the trimmed V and J ends, which lost 2 bases and 3 bases, there was a span of 11 bases. CDR3 region: CASSLSTGHYEQYF. Written as DNA, the CDR3 is TGTGCCAGCAGCTTATCAACAGGTCACTACGAGCAGTACTTC.

This clone was observed a few times. The rearrangement joins TRBV29-1 to TRBJ2-3; no clear D gene. From germline, CDR1 is SQVTM and CDR2 ANQGSEA. CDR3 length: 11 amino acids. With 2 bases removed from V and 9 bases from J, the gap between germline ends came to 9 bases. CDR3: CSVERTSTQYF. The CDR3 nucleotides read TGCAGCGTTGAACGGACCAGCACGCAGTATTTT.

The chain recombines TRBV4-3 with TRBJ2-7; D remains ambiguous. With 2 bases removed from V and 6 bases from J, the gap between germline ends came to 11 bases. There are 13 residues in the CDR3. Per germline, CDR1 LGHNA and CDR2 YSLEER. Written as DNA, the CDR3 is TGCGCCAGCAGCCAAAGCCGGGCAGTCGAGCAGTACTTC. Translated: CASSQSRAVEQYF.

This clone was seen a single time. The chain employs TRBV28 and TRBJ2-5; D possibly uses TRBD1 or TRBD2 (6 bases each). Between the trimmed V and J ends, which lost 5 bases and 5 bases, there was a span of 15 bases. In germline, CDR1 is MDHEN, CDR2 SYDVKM. This CDR3 region has 14 residues. CDR3 sequence (DNA): TGTGCCAGCAGTCCAAGCTGGGGGGCTGAGACCCAGTACTTC. Residues: CASSPSWGAETQYF.

V and J are TRBV5-4 and TRBJ2-3, with TRBD2 matching over 10 bases. This CDR3 is 16 amino acids long. Losses at the gene ends were 1 base for V and 2 bases for J; bases not matched to a gene: 4. Germline V lookup: CDR1 SGHNT, CDR2 YYREEE (reference sequence). CDR3 residues: CASSLKAGGYTDTQYF. The CDR3 region has the DNA TGTGCCAGCAGCTTGAAAGCGGGAGGGTACACAGATACGCAGTATTTT.

This clone was seen a handful of times. V usage is TRBV3-1 (or the pseudogene TRBV3-2) and J usage is TRBJ2-5; TRBD2 matches at 9 bases. The CDR3 sequence is 15 residues long. The junction had 14 bases not matched to a gene; V was cut back by 5 bases and J by 10 bases. Germline V gives CDR1 LGHDT, CDR2 YNNKEL (reference sequence). CDR3 protein: CASSLGGGAFEDQYF. The CDR3, as DNA: TGTGCCAGCAGCTTAGGCGGGGGGGCCTTTGAAGACCAGTACTTC.

The chain employs TRBV27 and TRBJ1-6; tentatively, D is TRBD1 (5 bases). This CDR3 spans 15 amino acids. Germline V gene sequence: CDR1 MNHEY, CDR2 SMNVEV (reference sequence). The germline V and J ends were trimmed by 3 bases and 7 bases, with 13 bases remaining between them. DNA of the CDR3: TGTGCCAGCAGTTTGAGGGGAGCGGGCAATTCACCCCTCCACTTT. Translated: CASSLRGAGNSPLHF.

The chain uses TRBV11-1 and TRBJ1-1; the match to TRBD1 covers 12 bases. J gave up 8 bases and V 4 bases, and 11 bases lay outside the gene matches. CDR1 is SGHAT, CDR2 FQDESV, per germline (reference sequence). The CDR3 is 16 residues long. The DNA for the CDR3 is TGTGCCAGCAGCTATCATCCGGGACAGGGGGCGCCGGAAGCTTTCTTT. Translation gives CASSYHPGQGAPEAFF.

The chain employs TRBV11-2 and TRBJ2-1, with TRBD1 as a possible D gene (6 bases). The CDR3 contains 12 residues. Germline V lookup: CDR1 SGHAT, CDR2 FQNNGV. Deletions cut 5 bases from V and 9 bases from J, with 11 bases between. CDR3: CASSVDSTEQFF. CDR3 bases: TGTGCCAGCAGCGTGGACAGCACTGAGCAGTTCTTC.

V and J are TRBV4-2 and TRBJ2-1; TRBD2 might be the D (6 bases). V lost 1 base and J 2 bases, leaving 12 bases between the germline ends. Germline assignment: CDR1 LGHNA and CDR2 YNFKEQ. The CDR3 length is 16 residues. The CDR3 DNA is TGTGCCAGCAGCCAAGGGTCGGGAGTGACCTACAATGAGCAGTTCTTC. Its translation: CASSQGSGVTYNEQFF.

The V and J genes are TRBV19 and TRBJ1-2; 9 nucleotides line up with TRBD1. V lost 4 bases, J lost 4 bases, and 1 base stayed unmatched. Germline-derived CDR1 and CDR2 are LNHDA and SQIVND (reference sequence). The CDR3 contains 13 residues. CDR3 sequence reads: CASSKDRGYGYTF. The CDR3 DNA reads TGTGCCAGTAGTAAGGACAGGGGCTATGGCTACACCTTC.

The chain employs TRBV5-1 and TRBJ2-1, with TRBD1 as a possible D gene (5 bases). This CDR3 comprises 14 residues. Germline V gives CDR1 SGHRS, CDR2 YFSETQ. Between the trimmed V and J ends, which lost 8 bases and 3 bases, there was a span of 15 bases. DNA of the CDR3: TGCGCCAGACCTGGACAAAGACTCTACAATGAGCAGTTCTTC. As protein: CARPGQRLYNEQFF.